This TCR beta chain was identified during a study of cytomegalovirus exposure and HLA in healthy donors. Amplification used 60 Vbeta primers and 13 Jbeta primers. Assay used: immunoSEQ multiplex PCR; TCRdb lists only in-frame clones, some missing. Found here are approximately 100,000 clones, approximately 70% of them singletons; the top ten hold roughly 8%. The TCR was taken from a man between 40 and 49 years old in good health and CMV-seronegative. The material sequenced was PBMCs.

The CDR3 sequence is CASSAGQGHVGRDTQYF. The CDR3 DNA follows: TGTGCCAGCAGCGCGGGACAGGGACATGTGGGAAGAGATACGCAGTATTTT. The rearrangement links TRBV9 to TRBJ2-3; 9 bases are a match to TRBD1. From germline, CDR1 is SGDLS and CDR2 YYNGEE. CDR3 length: 17 residues. Unmatched junction bases numbered 13, after V lost 3 bases and J lost 5 bases. Drawing the rest from reference TRBV9 and TRBJ2-3, the complete variable domain is DSGVTQTPKHLITATGQRVTLRCSPRSGDLSVYWYQQSLDQGLQFLIQYYNGEERAKGNILERFSAQQFPDLHSELNLSSLELGDSALYFCASSAGQGHVGRDTQYFGPGTRLTVL.